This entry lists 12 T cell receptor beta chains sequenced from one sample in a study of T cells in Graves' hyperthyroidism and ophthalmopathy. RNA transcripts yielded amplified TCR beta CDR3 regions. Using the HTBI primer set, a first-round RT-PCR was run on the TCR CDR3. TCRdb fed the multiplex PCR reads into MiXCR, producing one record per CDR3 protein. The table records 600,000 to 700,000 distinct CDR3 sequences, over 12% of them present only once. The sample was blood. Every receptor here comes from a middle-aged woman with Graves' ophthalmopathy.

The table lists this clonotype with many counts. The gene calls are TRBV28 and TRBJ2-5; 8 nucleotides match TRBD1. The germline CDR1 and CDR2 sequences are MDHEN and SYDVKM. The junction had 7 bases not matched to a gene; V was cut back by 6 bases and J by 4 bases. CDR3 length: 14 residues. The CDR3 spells CASRDQGAVETQYF. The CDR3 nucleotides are TGTGCCAGCAGGGATCAGGGGGCGGTAGAGACCCAGTACTTC.

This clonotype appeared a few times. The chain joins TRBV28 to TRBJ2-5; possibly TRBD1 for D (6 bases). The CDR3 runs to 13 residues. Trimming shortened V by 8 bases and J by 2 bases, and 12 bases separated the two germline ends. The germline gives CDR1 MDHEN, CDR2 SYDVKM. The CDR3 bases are TGTGCCAGCGGTTACAGGGCTCAAGAGACCCAGTACTTC. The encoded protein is CASGYRAQETQYF.

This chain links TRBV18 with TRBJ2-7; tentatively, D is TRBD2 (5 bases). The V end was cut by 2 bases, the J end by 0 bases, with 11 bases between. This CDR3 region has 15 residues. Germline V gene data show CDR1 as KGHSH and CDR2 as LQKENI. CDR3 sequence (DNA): TGTGCCAGCTCACCATCAGCGGTGACCTCCTACGAGCAGTACTTC. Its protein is CASSPSAVTSYEQYF.

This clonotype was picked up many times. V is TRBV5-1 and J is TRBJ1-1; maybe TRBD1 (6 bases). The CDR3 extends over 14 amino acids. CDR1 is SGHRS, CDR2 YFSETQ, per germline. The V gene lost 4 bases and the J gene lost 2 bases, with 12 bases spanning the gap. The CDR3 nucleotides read TGCGCCAGCAGCACAGGGACGAGCAACACTGAAGCTTTCTTT. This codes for CASSTGTSNTEAFF. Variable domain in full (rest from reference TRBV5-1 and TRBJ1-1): KAGVTQTPRYLIKTRGQQVTLSCSPISGHRSVSWYQQTPGQGLQFLFEYFSETQRNKGNFPGRFSGRQFSNSRSEMNVSTLELGDSALYLCASSTGTSNTEAFFGQGTRLTVV.

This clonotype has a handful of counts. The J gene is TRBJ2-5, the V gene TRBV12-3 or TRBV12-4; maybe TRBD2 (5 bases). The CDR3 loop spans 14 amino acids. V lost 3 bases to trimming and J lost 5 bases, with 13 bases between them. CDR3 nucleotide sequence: TGTGCCAGCAGTTTTGTTTTCGGGGTTGAGACCCAGTACTTC. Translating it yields CASSFVFGVETQYF.

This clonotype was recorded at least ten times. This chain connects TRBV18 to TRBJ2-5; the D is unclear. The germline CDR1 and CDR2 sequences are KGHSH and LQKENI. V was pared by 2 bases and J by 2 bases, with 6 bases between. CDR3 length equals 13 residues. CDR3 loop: CASSPALQETQYF. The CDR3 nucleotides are TGTGCCAGCTCACCAGCCCTTCAAGAGACCCAGTACTTC. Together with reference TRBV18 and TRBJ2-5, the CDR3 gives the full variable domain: NAGVMQNPRHLVRRRGQEARLRCSPMKGHSHVYWYRQLPEEGLKFMVYLQKENIIDESGMPKERFSAEFPKEGPSILRIQQVVRGDSAAYFCASSPALQETQYFGPGTRLLVL.

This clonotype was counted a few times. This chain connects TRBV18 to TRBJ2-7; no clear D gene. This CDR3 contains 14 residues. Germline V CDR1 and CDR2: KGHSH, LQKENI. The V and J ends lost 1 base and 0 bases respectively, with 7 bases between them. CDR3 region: CASSPRANSYEQYF. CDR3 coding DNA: TGTGCCAGCTCACCACGGGCCAACTCCTACGAGCAGTACTTC.

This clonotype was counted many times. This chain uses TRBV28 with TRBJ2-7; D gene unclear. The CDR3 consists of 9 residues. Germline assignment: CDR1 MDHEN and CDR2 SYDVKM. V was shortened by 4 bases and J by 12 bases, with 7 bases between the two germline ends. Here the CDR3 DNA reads TGTGCCAGCAGTTACTTAGCGTACTTC. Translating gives CASSYLAYF.

DNA of the CDR3: TGTGCCAGCAGCTTTCGGGACACTAACACCGGGGAGCTGTTTTTT. Translation: CASSFRDTNTGELFF. The chain employs TRBV11-2 and TRBJ2-2; D is perhaps TRBD1 (6 bases). The V end lost 3 bases, the J end lost 2 bases, and 10 bases lay between the germline ends. The V gene's germline CDR1 is SGHAT and CDR2 FQNNGV. The CDR3 loop spans 15 amino acids.

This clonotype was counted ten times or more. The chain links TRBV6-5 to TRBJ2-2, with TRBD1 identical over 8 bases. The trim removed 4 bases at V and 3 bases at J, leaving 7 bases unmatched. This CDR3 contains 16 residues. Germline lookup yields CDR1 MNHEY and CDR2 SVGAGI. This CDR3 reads CASSFGDRRDTGELFF. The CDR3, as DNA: TGTGCCAGCAGTTTCGGGGACAGGAGGGACACCGGGGAGCTGTTTTTT.

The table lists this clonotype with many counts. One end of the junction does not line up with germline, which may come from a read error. Here the CDR3 reads CASSPRVLNTEAFF. Here the CDR3 DNA reads TGTGCCAGCAGTCCCAGGGTTTTGAATACTGAAGCTTTCTTT. V gene TRBV27 combines with J gene TRBJ1-1; D is possibly TRBD1 (5 bases). This CDR3 comprises 14 residues. Germline V lookup: CDR1 MNHEY, CDR2 SMNVEV (reference sequence).

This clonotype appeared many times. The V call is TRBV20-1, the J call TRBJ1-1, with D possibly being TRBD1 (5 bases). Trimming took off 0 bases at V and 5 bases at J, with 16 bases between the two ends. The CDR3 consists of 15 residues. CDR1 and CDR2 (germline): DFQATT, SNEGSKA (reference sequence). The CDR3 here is CSARDYAGGETEAFF. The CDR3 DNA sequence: TGCAGTGCTAGAGATTACGCGGGGGGGGAGACTGAAGCTTTCTTT.